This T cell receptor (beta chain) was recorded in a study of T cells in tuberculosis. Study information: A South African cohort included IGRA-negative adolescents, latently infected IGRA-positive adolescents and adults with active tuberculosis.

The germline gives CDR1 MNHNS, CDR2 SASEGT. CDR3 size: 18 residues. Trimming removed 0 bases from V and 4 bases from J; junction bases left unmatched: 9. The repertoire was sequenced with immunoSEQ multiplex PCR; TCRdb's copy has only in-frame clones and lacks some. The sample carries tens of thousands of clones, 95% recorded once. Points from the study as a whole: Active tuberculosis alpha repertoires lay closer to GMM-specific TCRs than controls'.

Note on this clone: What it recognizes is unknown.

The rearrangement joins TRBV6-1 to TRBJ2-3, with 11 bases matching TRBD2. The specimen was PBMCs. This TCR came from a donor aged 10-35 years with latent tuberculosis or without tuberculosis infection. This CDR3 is CASSEAVAGGHRADTQYF. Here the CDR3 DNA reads TGTGCCAGCAGTGAAGCCGTAGCGGGGGGGCATAGGGCAGATACGCAGTATTTT.